Below, 32 T cell receptor beta chains from the same sample are listed, as sequenced in a study of graft-versus-host responses after intestinal transplantation. The repertoire was sequenced with immunoSEQ multiplex PCR; TCRdb's copy has only in-frame clones and lacks some. The table records tens of thousands of clones, about 89% of them present only once. Antigens for these TCRs are unknown. This specimen was unstimulated CD8+ T cells sorted from spleen or lymph node cells, taken before intestinal transplant. These receptors were collected from a human donor who received an intestinal transplant.

This clone showed up just a few times. The V and J genes are TRBV6-6 and TRBJ1-4, with TRBD1 as a possible D gene (6 bases). This CDR3 has 16 residues. CDR1 MNHNY and CDR2 SVGAGI come from the germline V gene (reference sequence). Deletions cut 0 bases from V and 8 bases from J, with 16 bases between. This CDR3 is CASSYSSEGGREKLFF. DNA of the CDR3: TGTGCCAGCAGTTACTCGAGTGAGGGGGGGAGAGAAAAACTGTTTTTT.

V and J are TRBV6-4 and TRBJ2-2; 9 positions agree with TRBD2. The CDR3 consists of 16 residues. V lost 8 bases, J lost 0 bases, and 7 bases stayed unmatched. CDR1 and CDR2 (germline): MRHNA, SNTAGT. CDR3 in amino acids: CASSLLAGANTGELFF. The CDR3 nucleotides are TGTGCCAGCTCCCTACTAGCGGGCGCGAACACCGGGGAGCTGTTTTTT.

The chain uses TRBV7-9 and TRBJ2-1, with 8 bases matching TRBD2. The CDR3 contains 15 residues. Germline V gene sequence: CDR1 SEHNR, CDR2 FQNEAQ (reference sequence). J was trimmed by 5 bases and V by 5 bases; bases with no gene match: 8. The CDR3 protein is CASSPLGTRDNEQFF. As DNA, the CDR3 is TGTGCCAGCAGCCCCTTGGGGACTAGGGACAATGAGCAGTTCTTC.

The genes are TRBV5-1 and TRBJ2-6; no definite D call. V lost 4 bases to trimming and J lost 4 bases, with 9 bases between them. CDR1 and CDR2 (germline): SGHRS, YFSETQ. The CDR3 is 14 residues long. CDR3 DNA: TGCGCCAGCAGCCCAGGCCCCGGGGCCAACGTCCTGACTTTC. Its translation is CASSPGPGANVLTF.

The rearrangement uses TRBV5-3 and TRBJ1-4; 7 bases match TRBD1. TRBV5-3 is classed as an ORF, of uncertain function. Losses at the gene ends were 4 bases for V and 4 bases for J; bases not matched to a gene: 16. This CDR3 spans 18 amino acids. CDR3 sequence (DNA): TGTGCCAGAAGCGGAACAGAACTTCAGGGGGACCATAATGAAAAACTGTTTTTT. This codes for CARSGTELQGDHNEKLFF.

This clone was observed once. J is TRBJ2-1 and V is TRBV19, with D perhaps matching TRBD2 (6 bases). The germline V and J ends were trimmed by 4 bases and 0 bases, with 16 bases remaining between them. The CDR3 sequence is 17 residues long. The germline V gene has CDR1 LNHDA and CDR2 SQIVND (reference sequence). The CDR3 protein is CASSSPVEGSSYNEQFF. CDR3 nucleotides: TGTGCCAGTAGTAGCCCGGTGGAGGGGAGCTCCTACAATGAGCAGTTCTTC.

V and J are TRBV2 and TRBJ1-2; the D is unclear. Germline CDR1 reads SNHLY; CDR2 reads FYNNEI. This CDR3 contains 13 residues. Trimming took off 5 bases at V and 3 bases at J, with 10 bases between the two ends. The CDR3 loop is CASSFGQHYGYTF. The CDR3 coding sequence is TGTGCCAGCAGTTTTGGGCAGCACTATGGCTACACCTTC.

This clone was found once. The chain recombines TRBV5-5 with TRBJ1-5; 9 bases agree with TRBD1. CDR3 length: 15 amino acids. The V gene's germline CDR1 is SGHKS and CDR2 YYEKEE (reference sequence). Trimming removed 4 bases from V and 4 bases from J; junction bases left unmatched: 6. The CDR3 nucleotides read TGTGCCAGCAGCCGTAACAGGGGGCGAAATCAGCCCCAGCATTTT. Residues: CASSRNRGRNQPQHF.

CDR3 sequence reads: CASSLSGLTTYNEQFF. CDR3 coding DNA: TGTGCCAGCAGCCTGTCGGGACTCACCACCTACAATGAGCAGTTCTTC. V gene TRBV7-8 combines with J gene TRBJ2-1, with D perhaps matching TRBD2 (6 bases). V was clipped by 5 bases and J by 2 bases, with 16 bases between them. The CDR3 has 16 residues. Germline V gene sequence: CDR1 SGHVS, CDR2 FQNEAQ. Variable domain in full (rest from reference TRBV7-8 and TRBJ2-1): GAGVSQSPRYKVAKRGQDVALRCDPISGHVSLFWYQQALGQGPEFLTYFQNEAQLDKSGLPSDRFFAERPEGSVSTLKIQRTQQEDSAVYLCASSLSGLTTYNEQFFGPGTRLTVL.

The chain has TRBV29-1 and TRBJ2-3, with D uncertain. The CDR3 totals 15 residues. Germline-derived CDR1 and CDR2 are SQVTM and ANQGSEA. V was trimmed by 5 bases and J by 1 base, leaving 16 bases between them. The CDR3: CSVIPQTDGTDTQYF. As DNA, the CDR3 is TGCAGCGTTATTCCACAGACCGACGGCACAGATACGCAGTATTTT.

The chain carries TRBV2 and TRBJ2-7; TRBD2 matches 7 bases. Trimming cost V 4 bases and J 6 bases; bases outside gene matches: 9. The CDR3 extends over 14 amino acids. CDR1 SNHLY and CDR2 FYNNEI come from the germline V gene. This CDR3 reads CASSGGDGGFEQYF. The DNA of the CDR3 is TGTGCCAGCAGTGGGGGGGACGGGGGGTTCGAGCAGTACTTC.

This clone has just one count. The chain is built from TRBV30 and TRBJ1-2; D perhaps matches TRBD1 (5 bases). Trimming left V 5 bases short and J 5 bases short, with 9 bases between. This CDR3 region has 11 residues. Germline V gene lookup returns CDR1 GTSNPN and CDR2 SVGIG (reference sequence). The CDR3, as DNA: TGTGCCTGGGCAGGGTTATATGGCTACACCTTC. Translated, it gives CAWAGLYGYTF.

The J gene is TRBJ2-5, the V gene TRBV27; maybe TRBD1 (6 bases). The J call may be wrong; the DNA end is better matched by TRBJ2-7. The CDR3 runs 15 residues. In germline, CDR1 is MNHEY, CDR2 SMNVEV (reference sequence). The CDR3 DNA sequence: TGTGCCAGCAGTCCCACAGGGACAACAACCTACGAGCAGTACTTC. Residues: CASSPTGTTTYEQYF.

The rearrangement uses TRBV2 and TRBJ2-7; 8 nucleotides align to TRBD1. Trimming removed 8 bases from V and 4 bases from J; junction bases left unmatched: 10. Germline CDR1 and CDR2: SNHLY and FYNNEI. This CDR3 contains 14 residues. The DNA of the CDR3 is TGTGCCAGCCGATTTAGGACAGGGTTTTACGAGCAGTACTTC. Encoded protein: CASRFRTGFYEQYF.

The V and J genes are TRBV9 and TRBJ1-1, with D perhaps matching TRBD1 (6 bases). V shed 2 bases and J shed 5 bases, with 25 bases lying between them. Germline V lookup: CDR1 SGDLS, CDR2 YYNGEE. CDR3 length: 18 residues. The CDR3: CASSVGDIFSQIRTEAFF. In DNA, the CDR3 is TGTGCCAGCAGCGTTGGGGACATCTTTTCCCAAATTCGAACTGAAGCTTTCTTT.

The V gene is TRBV19, the J gene TRBJ2-1, with a possible D match to TRBD1 (6 bases). V dropped 5 bases and J dropped 6 bases, with 11 bases sitting between them. This CDR3 comprises 13 residues. The germline V gene has CDR1 LNHDA and CDR2 SQIVND (reference sequence). CDR3 loop: CASSPTGPNEQFF. The CDR3 DNA sequence: TGTGCCAGTAGTCCGACAGGACCCAATGAGCAGTTCTTC.

The rearrangement joins TRBV11-2 to TRBJ2-3; possibly TRBD2 for D (5 bases). Germline V gene lookup returns CDR1 SGHAT and CDR2 FQNNGV. This CDR3 has 14 residues. V lost 2 bases to trimming and J lost 1 base, with 7 bases between them. The CDR3: CASSLWTRTDTQYF. The DNA of the CDR3 is TGTGCCAGCAGCTTATGGACTCGCACAGATACGCAGTATTTT.

This chain connects TRBV28 to TRBJ2-7, with D possibly being TRBD2 (9 bases). Trimming shortened V by 5 bases and J by 3 bases, and 23 bases separated the two germline ends. Germline V gene sequence: CDR1 MDHEN, CDR2 SYDVKM. CDR3 length: 17 amino acids. CDR3 nucleotides: TGTGCCAGCAGTCAGCAGGGGGCCCTAGCGGGACACTACGAGCAGTACTTC. Translated, it gives CASSQQGALAGHYEQYF.

The rearrangement uses TRBV9 and TRBJ1-4, with D perhaps TRBD1 (5 bases). V was cut by 0 bases and J by 3 bases, with 12 bases left in between. Germline V gene lookup returns CDR1 SGDLS and CDR2 YYNGEE. The CDR3 sequence is 16 residues long. The CDR3 region has the DNA TGTGCCAGCAGCGTAGGTACAGGAGAGGCTAATGAAAAACTGTTTTTT. It specifies CASSVGTGEANEKLFF. The variable domain in full, with the rest retrieved from reference TRBV9 and TRBJ1-4, is DSGVTQTPKHLITATGQRVTLRCSPRSGDLSVYWYQQSLDQGLQFLIQYYNGEERAKGNILERFSAQQFPDLHSELNLSSLELGDSALYFCASSVGTGEANEKLFFGSGTQLSVL.

The count of this clone is one. The rearrangement uses TRBV6-1 and TRBJ1-5; D call uncertain. The germline gives CDR1 MNHNS, CDR2 SASEGT. V was pared by 1 base and J by 2 bases, with 6 bases between. The length of the CDR3 is 14 residues. CDR3: CASSEVGGNQPQHF. DNA for the CDR3: TGTGCCAGCAGTGAAGTTGGAGGCAATCAGCCCCAGCATTTT.

The V call is TRBV2, the J call TRBJ1-2; the match to TRBD1 covers 9 bases. Losses at the gene ends were 6 bases for V and 3 bases for J; bases not matched to a gene: 11. Per the germline V gene, CDR1 is SNHLY and CDR2 is FYNNEI. This CDR3 comprises 16 residues. The CDR3: CASRGPRTGADYGYTF. In DNA, the CDR3 is TGTGCCAGCAGGGGACCGAGGACAGGGGCTGACTATGGCTACACCTTC.

V usage is TRBV13 and J usage is TRBJ1-3; TRBD1 is a possible D gene (5 bases). CDR1 and CDR2 from the germline V gene are PRHDT and FYEKMQ (reference sequence). The V end lost 5 bases, the J end lost 3 bases, and 17 bases lay between the germline ends. The CDR3 runs 16 residues. DNA for the CDR3: TGTGCCAGCAGCCCCGAGGGGAGGGGATTTGGAAACACCATATATTTT. Protein: CASSPEGRGFGNTIYF. The complete variable domain, with remaining parts taken from reference TRBV13 and TRBJ1-3, reads AAGVIQSPRHLIKEKRETATLKCYPIPRHDTVYWYQQGPGQDPQFLISFYEKMQSDKGSIPDRFSAQQFSDYHSELNMSSLELGDSALYFCASSPEGRGFGNTIYFGEGSWLTVV.

Only one count was recorded for this clone. The CDR3 region has the DNA TGTGCCAGCACTTGTGTCGCCCTAAATCAGCCCCAGCATTTT. This gives the protein CASTCVALNQPQHF. V usage is TRBV28 and J usage is TRBJ1-5; D call uncertain. The V gene's germline CDR1 is MDHEN and CDR2 SYDVKM. V lost 7 bases, J lost 4 bases, and 14 bases lay in between. This CDR3 contains 14 residues.

DNA of the CDR3: TGTGCCAGCAGTTTTGAAGGCGGGGAAAGGTACGAGCAGTACTTC. Translating it yields CASSFEGGERYEQYF. The chain carries TRBV28 and TRBJ2-7; TRBD2 is a possible D gene (6 bases). The ends were cut back, 3 bases at V and 4 bases at J, with 16 bases in the middle. This CDR3 has 15 amino acids. Germline values: CDR1 MDHEN, CDR2 SYDVKM.

The chain carries TRBV6-5 and TRBJ1-5, with no clear D. Germline CDR1 reads MNHEY; CDR2 reads SVGAGI. The V gene lost 6 bases and the J gene lost 0 bases, with 9 bases spanning the gap. The CDR3 totals 14 residues. The CDR3 DNA reads as TGTGCCAGCAGATTGGGAGATAGCAATCAGCCCCAGCATTTT. Protein product: CASRLGDSNQPQHF.

This rearrangement joins TRBV4-1 to TRBJ2-1; 10 bases agree with TRBD2. The CDR3 is 17 residues long. The germline CDR1 and CDR2 sequences are MGHRA and YSYEKL. The junction had 20 bases not matched to a gene; V was cut back by 6 bases and J by 12 bases. The CDR3 coding sequence is TGCGCCAGCAGTCGATATCATACGGGACTAGCGTTTGAGGGGCAGTTCTTC. Translating gives CASSRYHTGLAFEGQFF.

The chain links TRBV7-9 to TRBJ2-3, with TRBD2 matching 8 bases. The V gene's germline CDR1 is SEHNR and CDR2 FQNEAQ (reference sequence). This CDR3 spans 16 amino acids. V was clipped by 4 bases and J by 1 base; unmatched bases: 7. Here the CDR3 DNA reads TGTGCCAGCAGCTCAAGGACGGGGGGGCGCACAGATACGCAGTATTTT. The encoded protein is CASSSRTGGRTDTQYF. The full variable domain, with the rest looked up from reference TRBV7-9 and TRBJ2-3, is DTGVSQNPRHKITKRGQNVTFRCDPISEHNRLYWYRQTLGQGPEFLTYFQNEAQLEKSRLLSDRFSAERPKGSFSTLEIQRTEQGDSAMYLCASSSRTGGRTDTQYFGPGTRLTVL.

This chain connects TRBV2 to TRBJ2-1; D is possibly TRBD2 (5 bases). This CDR3 contains 15 residues. CDR1 SNHLY and CDR2 FYNNEI come from the germline V gene. The V and J ends lost 6 bases and 0 bases respectively, with 12 bases between them. In nucleotides, the CDR3 is TGTGCCAGCAGGCCGGATAGCGACTCCTACAATGAGCAGTTCTTC. Translating gives CASRPDSDSYNEQFF. The full variable domain, its missing parts supplied by reference TRBV2 and TRBJ2-1, is EPEVTQTPSHQVTQMGQEVILRCVPISNHLYFYWYRQILGQKVEFLVSFYNNEISEKSEIFDDQFSVERPDGSNFTLKIRSTKLEDSAMYFCASRPDSDSYNEQFFGPGTRLTVL.

V is TRBV5-1 and J is TRBJ2-7, with 7 positions matching TRBD1. The junction had 4 bases not matched to a gene; V was cut back by 7 bases and J by 6 bases. Germline lookup yields CDR1 SGHRS and CDR2 YFSETQ. The CDR3 totals 11 residues. The CDR3, as DNA: TGCGCCAGCCGGACAGGACCCGAGCAGTACTTC. Amino acid sequence: CASRTGPEQYF.

This clone appeared a single time. This chain uses TRBV5-6 with TRBJ2-7; perhaps TRBD2 as D (6 bases). CDR1 SGHDT and CDR2 YYEEEE come from the germline V gene. CDR3 length equals 16 residues. The germline V and J ends were trimmed by 3 bases and 6 bases, with 22 bases remaining between them. The CDR3 nucleotides read TGTGCCAGCAGCTATCACCGAGGGGCAGGGAGGCGCGAGCAGTACTTC. It yields the protein CASSYHRGAGRREQYF.

The chain uses TRBV7-9 and TRBJ2-5; weak D call: TRBD2 (7 bases). This CDR3 is built from 15 residues. V lost 0 bases to trimming and J lost 3 bases, with 11 bases between them. Germline-derived CDR1 and CDR2 are SEHNR and FQNEAQ (reference sequence). Here the CDR3 reads CASSLAGGLKETQYF. The CDR3 DNA reads as TGTGCCAGCAGCTTAGCGGGGGGGCTAAAAGAGACCCAGTACTTC.

As regards this clone: An end of the junction does not agree with germline; a read error may underlie this. The CDR3 nucleotides are TGTGCTAGCAGCCCGACAGGGCGGACTAATGAAAAACTGTTTTTT. This gives the protein CASSPTGRTNEKLFF. The chain combines TRBV7-7 with TRBJ1-4; 7 nucleotides line up with TRBD1. This CDR3 is built from 15 residues. The germline CDR1 and CDR2 sequences are SSHAT and FNYEAQ (reference sequence).